This TCR beta chain stems from a study of blood T cell repertoires in COVID-19. Overall study: Donors in the United States, Italy and Spain gave samples during acute or convalescent COVID-19. The analysed material was cDNA or gDNA that came from T cells, B-cell-depleted T cells, or PBMCs.

In the study's own analysis: The authors estimated nucleated cell counts from reference gene primer amplification. Assay used: immunoSEQ multiplex PCR; TCRdb lists only in-frame clones, some missing. V and J calls and clone size are copied from that table; D and trimming were computed from the DNA. The sample shows 120,000 to 150,000 clones, approximately 82% of them seen only once. This clone was seen once. The receptor was derived from a human donor in a cohort sampled during active COVID-19. The sample consisted of peripheral blood.

The CDR3 sequence is CASKPGLYSREYF. The CDR3 nucleotides are TGTGCCAGCAAGCCGGGACTTTACTCAAGGGAGTACTTC. The chain recombines TRBV12-3 or TRBV12-4 with TRBJ2-7, with a tentative D call TRBD2 (6 bases). V lost 7 bases, J lost 11 bases, and 21 bases lay in between. The CDR3 has 13 amino acids.